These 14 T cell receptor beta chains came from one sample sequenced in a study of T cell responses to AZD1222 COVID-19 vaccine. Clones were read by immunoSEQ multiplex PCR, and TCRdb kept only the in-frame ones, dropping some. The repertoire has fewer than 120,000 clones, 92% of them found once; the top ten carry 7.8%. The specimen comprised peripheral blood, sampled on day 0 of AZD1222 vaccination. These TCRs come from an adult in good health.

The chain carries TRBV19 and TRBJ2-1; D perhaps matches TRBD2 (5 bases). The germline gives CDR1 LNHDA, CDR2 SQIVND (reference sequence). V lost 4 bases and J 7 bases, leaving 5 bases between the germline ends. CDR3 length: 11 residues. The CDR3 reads CASSRGNEQFF. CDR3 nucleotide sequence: TGTGCCAGTAGTAGAGGGAATGAGCAGTTCTTC.

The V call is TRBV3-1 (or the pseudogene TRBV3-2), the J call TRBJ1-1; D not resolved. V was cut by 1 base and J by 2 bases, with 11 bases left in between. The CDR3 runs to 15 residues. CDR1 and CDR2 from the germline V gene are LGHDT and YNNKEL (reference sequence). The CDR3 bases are TGTGCCAGCAGCCAAGCACGGAACCTCAACACTGAAGCTTTCTTT. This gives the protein CASSQARNLNTEAFF.

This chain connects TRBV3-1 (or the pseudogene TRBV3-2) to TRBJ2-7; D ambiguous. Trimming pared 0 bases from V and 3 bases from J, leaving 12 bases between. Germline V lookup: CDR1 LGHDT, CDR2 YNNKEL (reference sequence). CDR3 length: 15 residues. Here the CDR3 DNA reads TGTGCCAGCAGCCAAGATGAGCCAGGCTTCTACGAGCAGTACTTC. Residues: CASSQDEPGFYEQYF.

CDR3 sequence (DNA): TGTGCCAGCAGTTACGGGGAGACCTATGGCTACACCTTC. Protein sequence: CASSYGETYGYTF. V usage is TRBV6-5 and J usage is TRBJ1-2; no clear D. Germline V CDR1 and CDR2: MNHEY, SVGAGI. Trimming pared 2 bases from V and 4 bases from J, leaving 8 bases between. The CDR3 runs 13 residues.

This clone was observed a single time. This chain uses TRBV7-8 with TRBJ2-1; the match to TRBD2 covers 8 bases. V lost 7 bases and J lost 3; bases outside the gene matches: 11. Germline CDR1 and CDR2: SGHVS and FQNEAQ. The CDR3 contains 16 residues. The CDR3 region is CASTQGQRGIYNEQFF. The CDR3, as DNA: TGTGCCAGCACCCAAGGCCAGCGGGGGATCTACAATGAGCAGTTCTTC.

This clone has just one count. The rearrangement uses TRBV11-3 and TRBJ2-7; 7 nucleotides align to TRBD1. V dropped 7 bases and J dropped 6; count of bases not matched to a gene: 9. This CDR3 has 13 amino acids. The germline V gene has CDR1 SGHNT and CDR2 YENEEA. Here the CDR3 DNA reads TGTGCCAGCACCTACAGGGGCAGGGGCGAGCAGTACTTC. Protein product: CASTYRGRGEQYF.

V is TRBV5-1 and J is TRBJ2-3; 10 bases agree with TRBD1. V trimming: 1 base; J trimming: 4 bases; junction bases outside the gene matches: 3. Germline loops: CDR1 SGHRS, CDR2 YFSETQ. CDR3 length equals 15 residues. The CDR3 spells CASSLRTGGADTQYF. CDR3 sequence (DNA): TGCGCCAGCAGCTTGAGGACAGGGGGTGCAGATACGCAGTATTTT.

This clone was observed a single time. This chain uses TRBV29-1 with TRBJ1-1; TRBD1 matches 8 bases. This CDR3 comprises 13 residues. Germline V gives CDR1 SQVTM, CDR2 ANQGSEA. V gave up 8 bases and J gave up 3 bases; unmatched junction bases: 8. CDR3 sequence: CSLRTGRYTEAFF. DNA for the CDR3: TGCAGCCTGCGGACAGGGCGGTACACTGAAGCTTTCTTT.

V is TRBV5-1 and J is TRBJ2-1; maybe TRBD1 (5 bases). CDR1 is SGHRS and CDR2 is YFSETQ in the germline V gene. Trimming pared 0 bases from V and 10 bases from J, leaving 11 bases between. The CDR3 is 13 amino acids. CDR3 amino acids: CASSLVGVVEQFF. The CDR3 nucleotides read TGCGCCAGCAGCTTGGTAGGGGTGGTCGAGCAGTTCTTC.

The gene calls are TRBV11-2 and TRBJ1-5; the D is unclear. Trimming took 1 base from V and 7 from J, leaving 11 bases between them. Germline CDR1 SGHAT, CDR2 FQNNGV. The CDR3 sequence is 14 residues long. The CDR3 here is CASSLVAGGQPQHF. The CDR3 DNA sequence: TGTGCCAGCAGCTTAGTTGCGGGTGGGCAGCCCCAGCATTTT.

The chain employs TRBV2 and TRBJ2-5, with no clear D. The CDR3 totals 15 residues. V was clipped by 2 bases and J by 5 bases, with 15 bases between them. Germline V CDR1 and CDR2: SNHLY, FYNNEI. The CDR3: CASSEYNRARETQYF. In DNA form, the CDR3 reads TGTGCCAGCAGTGAATATAACAGAGCCCGGGAGACCCAGTACTTC.

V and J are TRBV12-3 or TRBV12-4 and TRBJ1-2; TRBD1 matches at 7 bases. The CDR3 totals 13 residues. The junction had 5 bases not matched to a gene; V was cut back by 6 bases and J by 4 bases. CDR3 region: CASSSGTAYGYTF. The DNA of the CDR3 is TGTGCCAGCAGCTCCGGGACAGCCTATGGCTACACCTTC.

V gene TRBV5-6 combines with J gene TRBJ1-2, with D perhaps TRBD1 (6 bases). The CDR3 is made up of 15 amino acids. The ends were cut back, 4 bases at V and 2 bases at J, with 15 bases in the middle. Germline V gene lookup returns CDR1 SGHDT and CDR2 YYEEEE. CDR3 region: CASSQMGGVNYGYTF. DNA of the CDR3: TGTGCCAGCAGCCAAATGGGGGGCGTAAACTATGGCTACACCTTC. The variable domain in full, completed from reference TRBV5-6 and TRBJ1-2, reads DAGVTQSPTHLIKTRGQQVTLRCSPKSGHDTVSWYQQALGQGPQFIFQYYEEEERQRGNFPDRFSGHQFPNYSSELNVNALLLGDSALYLCASSQMGGVNYGYTFGSGTRLTVV.

The CDR3 DNA reads TGTGCCAGCAGAGACAGGGTTACCTATGGCTACACCTTC. Protein sequence: CASRDRVTYGYTF. The rearrangement uses TRBV27 and TRBJ1-2, with 7 bases identical to TRBD1. The CDR3 contains 13 residues. The germline CDR1 and CDR2 sequences are MNHEY and SMNVEV (reference sequence). V lost 6 bases, J lost 4 bases, and 5 bases stayed unmatched.